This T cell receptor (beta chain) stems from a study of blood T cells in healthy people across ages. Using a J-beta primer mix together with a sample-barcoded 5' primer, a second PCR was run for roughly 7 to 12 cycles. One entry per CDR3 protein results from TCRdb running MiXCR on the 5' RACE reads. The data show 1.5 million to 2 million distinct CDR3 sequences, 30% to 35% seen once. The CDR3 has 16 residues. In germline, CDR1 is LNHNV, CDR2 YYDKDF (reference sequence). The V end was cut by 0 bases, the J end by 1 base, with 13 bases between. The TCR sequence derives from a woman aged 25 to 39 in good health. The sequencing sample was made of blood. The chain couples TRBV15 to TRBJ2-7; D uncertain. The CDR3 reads CATSRESGVGSYEQYF. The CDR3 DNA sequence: TGTGCCACCAGCAGAGAAAGTGGGGTAGGTTCCTACGAGCAGTACTTC.